Sequencing of this T cell receptor (beta chain) was carried out in a study of T cell responses to AZD1222 COVID-19 vaccine. Study-wide findings and caveats: Females made up more of the donors, who were largely white British, and clonal diversity may have come out too low. Every sample of the repertoires postdated the peak T cell response.

Only in-frame clones appear in the TCRdb table, and some are missing; sequencing was by immunoSEQ multiplex PCR. The repertoire holds about 150,000 clones, with around 93% as singletons. This clone was counted a single time. Its specificity is not known. This CDR3 region has 15 residues. Germline values: CDR1 SEHNR, CDR2 FQNEAQ (reference sequence). V lost 8 bases and J 6 bases, leaving 20 bases between the germline ends. This rearrangement joins TRBV7-9 to TRBJ2-1; possibly TRBD1 for D (5 bases). This TCR was sampled from an adult who received the AZD1222 COVID-19 vaccine. The sample consisted of peripheral blood, taken 28 days after the second AZD1222 dose. The CDR3 loop is CASRRRGQTSNEQFF. The DNA for the CDR3 is TGTGCCAGCCGTCGGCGTGGACAAACCTCCAATGAGCAGTTCTTC.